A selection of T cell receptor beta chains follows, all from one sample in a study of cytomegalovirus exposure and HLA in healthy donors. Assay used: immunoSEQ multiplex PCR; TCRdb lists only in-frame clones, some missing. Of over 150,000 clones in the sample, roughly three quarters were seen once. The specimen sequenced was PBMCs. All receptors derive from a woman younger than 30 in good health and CMV-seronegative. CDR3s include the opening cysteine and the closing phenylalanine or tryptophan. The D gene is left open where the match is weak. Size tells how often a clone was seen (once, few, many) or the class of an expanded clone, and some rows leave it out.

clone_size,v_call,d_call,j_call,cdr3_nt,cdr3_aa
few,TRBV2,-,TRBJ1-5,TGTGCCAGCAGTGCCGGGGGGCGGGTCAATCAGCCCCAGCATTTT,CASSAGGRVNQPQHF
-,TRBV10-2,-,TRBJ1-1,TGCGCCAGCAGTGACAGAACGAACACTGAAGCTTTCTTT,CASSDRTNTEAFF
-,TRBV11-3,TRBD1,TRBJ1-1,TGTGCCAGCAGCCGTACCGGGACAGGACAAGCTTTCTTT,CASSRTGTGQAFF
once,TRBV14,-,TRBJ1-6,TGTGCCAGCAGCCAAGGTAAGGAGCGTAATTCACCCCTCCACTTT,CASSQGKERNSPLHF
-,TRBV5-1,TRBD1,TRBJ2-7,TGCGCCAGCAGCTTGGAGGGGGCGTCCTACGAGCAGTACTTC,CASSLEGASYEQYF
-,TRBV7-9,TRBD2,TRBJ2-5,TGTGCCAGCAGGCCTCCTAGCGGGGGGGCCTTCGAGACCCAGTACTTC,CASRPPSGGAFETQYF
few,TRBV5-8,-,TRBJ1-4,TGTGCCAGCAGCTTCAATATGCCTCCGGGTGAAAAACTGTTTTTT,CASSFNMPPGEKLFF
-,TRBV9,-,TRBJ1-2,TGTGCCAGCAGCCCACGGACAGAAATTAACTATGGCTACACCTTC,CASSPRTEINYGYTF
-,TRBV5-6,-,TRBJ2-2,TGTGCCAGCAGCTTGGCCGGGGGGCAGGGTTCGAACGGGGAGCTGTTTTTT,CASSLAGGQGSNGELFF
-,TRBV19,-,TRBJ2-7,TGTGCCAGTAGTCCAGACGGAGCCTACGAGCAGTACTTC,CASSPDGAYEQYF
few,TRBV4-1,-,TRBJ1-3,TGCGCCAGCAGCCAAGACAGGGGTTCTGGAAACACCATATATTTT,CASSQDRGSGNTIYF
-,TRBV7-9,-,TRBJ1-4,TGTGCCAGCAGTTCTGCGGGGTGGGGTGAAAAACTGTTTTTT,CASSSAGWGEKLFF
few,TRBV27,-,TRBJ2-5,TGTGCCAGCAGTGAGGCTCGAGGGGAGACCCAGTACTTC,CASSEARGETQYF
few,TRBV5-4,-,TRBJ2-7,TGTGCCAGCAGCTTGGGAGTGGCGGGGTACGAGCAGTACTTC,CASSLGVAGYEQYF
few,TRBV6-6,TRBD1,TRBJ1-1,TGTGCCAGCAGTCAAAGGGGACAGATGAACACTGAAGCTTTCTTT,CASSQRGQMNTEAFF
-,TRBV11-3,TRBD2,TRBJ2-3,TGTGCCAGCAGCCCCGGGACTAGCAGAGATACGCAGTATTTT,CASSPGTSRDTQYF
-,TRBV25-1,TRBD1,TRBJ2-2,TGTGCCAGCAGTGGCGGGACAGGGGGGAACGGGGAGCTGTTTTTT,CASSGGTGGNGELFF
few,TRBV10-3,-,TRBJ1-5,TGTGCCATCAGTGACCACAGGGACAATCAGCCCCAGCATTTT,CAISDHRDNQPQHF
-,TRBV6-4,TRBD2,TRBJ2-5,TGTGCCAGCGGCCCTCAGATGGGGACTAGCGGGGGTCTGTACCAAGAGACCCAGTACTTC,CASGPQMGTSGGLYQETQYF
-,TRBV7-2,-,TRBJ2-7,TGTGCCAGCAGCTTTGGACAACCCACAATTGCCGAGCAGTACTTC,CASSFGQPTIAEQYF
-,TRBV19,TRBD1,TRBJ2-5,TGTGCCAGTAGTCCTGGGACAGGGGGTTACAAAGAGACCCAGTACTTC,CASSPGTGGYKETQYF
once,TRBV12-5,TRBD2,TRBJ2-1,TGTGCTAGTGGTTTGTCACAACGGGAGGACAACAATGAGCAGTTCTTC,CASGLSQREDNNEQFF
-,TRBV10-2,TRBD2,TRBJ2-1,TGCGCCAGCACTTACGGGACTAGTGGGGCCAATGAGCAGTTCTTC,CASTYGTSGANEQFF
-,TRBV14,-,TRBJ2-2,TGTGCCAGCAGCCAAGCGATGGCGGGGACGAGGAGCTCTGTCTATAGGAACACCGGGGAGCTGTTTTTT,CASSQAMAGTRSSVYRNTGELFF
-,TRBV4-1,-,TRBJ2-6,TGCGCCAGCAGCCAAGATGAGGAGTTGTCTGGGGCCAACGTCCTGACTTTC,CASSQDEELSGANVLTF
once,TRBV7-3,TRBD1,TRBJ1-1,TGTGCCAGCAGCCGCTTCGGAGGGGGCGTGAACACTGAAGCTTTCTTT,CASSRFGGGVNTEAFF
once,TRBV6-5,TRBD1,TRBJ1-1,TGTGCCAGCAGTCTAAACAGGGGGAGGAACACTGAAGCTTTCTTT,CASSLNRGRNTEAFF
-,TRBV25-1,TRBD1,TRBJ1-1,TGTGCCAGCAGTGGACCGACGCTCGGGACAGCGAACACTGAAGCTTTCTTT,CASSGPTLGTANTEAFF
once,TRBV6-6,TRBD1,TRBJ1-3,TGTGCCAGCAGCCACGGGACAGAACTTGGAGGAAACACCATATATTTT,CASSHGTELGGNTIYF
-,TRBV28,TRBD2,TRBJ2-7,TGTGCCAGCAGACTTGGACTAGTATACGAGCAGTACTTC,CASRLGLVYEQYF
-,TRBV7-3,TRBD1,TRBJ1-1,TGTGCCAGCAGCCGACAGGGTAGCGCTGAAGCTTTCTTT,CASSRQGSAEAFF
-,TRBV27,TRBD2,TRBJ2-2,TGTGCCAGCAGTTTTGGGACTAGCAACACCGGGGAGCTGTTTTTT,CASSFGTSNTGELFF
-,TRBV7-7,TRBD2,TRBJ2-2,TGTGCTAGCAGCGCTCTAGCGGGATCGAACACCGGGGAGCTGTTTTTT,CASSALAGSNTGELFF
-,TRBV5-8,TRBD2,TRBJ2-1,TGTGCCAGCAGCCTGGGACTAGCGGACAATGAGCAGTTCTTC,CASSLGLADNEQFF
-,TRBV25-1,-,TRBJ2-2,TGTGCCAGCAGTGACCCAAACCGAGTTGCCGGGGAGCTGTTTTTT,CASSDPNRVAGELFF
-,TRBV28,-,TRBJ1-5,TGTGCCACCATAAAACTTACGGCGGCATATAGCAATCAGCCCCAGCATTTT,CATIKLTAAYSNQPQHF
once,TRBV6-1,TRBD1,TRBJ2-7,TGTGCCAGCAGTGAGTACCGGGACAGGGGCCACGAGCAGTACTTC,CASSEYRDRGHEQYF
-,TRBV6-5,TRBD1,TRBJ1-5,TGTGCCAGCAGTTCCCTAGACAGGGAGAGGGATCAGCCCCAGCATTTT,CASSSLDRERDQPQHF
-,TRBV27,TRBD1,TRBJ1-2,TGTGCCAGCTCAGGGGGTAACCCCTATGGCTACACCTTC,CASSGGNPYGYTF
-,TRBV19,-,TRBJ1-3,TGTGCCAGTAAAGTACAGGTGAATACTGGAAACACCATATATTTT,CASKVQVNTGNTIYF
-,TRBV27,TRBD2,TRBJ2-2,TGTGCCAGTGGGAGGGGAGATAACACCGGGGAGCTGTTTTTT,CASGRGDNTGELFF
-,TRBV7-9,-,TRBJ2-7,TGTGCCAGCCTCCCCCCCCCAACGGACAGAAGCCTCGAGCAGTACTTC,CASLPPPTDRSLEQYF
-,TRBV5-1,TRBD2,TRBJ2-3,TGCGCCAGCAGCATCCAGACTAGCGTAGGCGATACGCAGTATTTT,CASSIQTSVGDTQYF
-,TRBV7-8,TRBD1,TRBJ2-2,TGTGCCAGCAGCTTAAGGACAGGCTCGAACACCGGGGAGCTGTTTTTT,CASSLRTGSNTGELFF
-,TRBV6-1,TRBD1,TRBJ2-4,TGTGCCAGCAGGGAGGGACAGGGGAAAAACATTCAGTACTTC,CASREGQGKNIQYF
once,TRBV6-1,-,TRBJ2-7,TGTGCCAGCGTTTCTGACATAATCCTCTACGAGCAGTACTTC,CASVSDIILYEQYF
-,TRBV13,TRBD2,TRBJ2-3,TGTGCCAGCAGCTTAATCGGCGGGAGGGGAGGTACGCAGTATTTT,CASSLIGGRGGTQYF
-,TRBV7-9,-,TRBJ1-6,TGTGCCAGCAGGCAAGGAGGGGAAAATTCACCCCTCCACTTT,CASRQGGENSPLHF
few,TRBV5-4,TRBD1,TRBJ2-1,TGTGCCAGCAGCGTAGGGACAGACCCCTACAATGAGCAGTTCTTC,CASSVGTDPYNEQFF
-,TRBV6-1,-,TRBJ1-2,TGTGCCAGCCCCATGGGGGGGAACTATGGCTACACCTTC,CASPMGGNYGYTF
-,TRBV5-1,-,TRBJ1-1,TGCGCCAGCAGGGGAGACGGTGAAGCTTTCTTT,CASRGDGEAFF
-,TRBV2,TRBD1,TRBJ1-4,TGTGCCAGCGACAGGGCAACTAATGAAAAACTGTTTTTT,CASDRATNEKLFF
few,TRBV11-2,TRBD1,TRBJ2-3,TGTGCCAGCAGCTTACGACAGGGAGTCCCCACAGATACGCAGTATTTT,CASSLRQGVPTDTQYF
-,TRBV30,-,TRBJ1-5,TGTGCCTGGAGTATCGGGGACTCGGGAGGCAATCAGCCCCAGCATTTT,CAWSIGDSGGNQPQHF